Shown below are 14 T cell receptor beta chains from a single sample sequenced in a study of blood T cell repertoires in COVID-19. Sequencing was performed with immunoSEQ multiplex PCR; in TCRdb, only in-frame clones are kept and a portion is missing. The sample includes roughly 300,000 clones, roughly 86% seen only once; the top ten take about 5.4%. Sequenced input: PBMCs or T cells enriched from blood (not recorded which). These receptors were collected from a woman aged 25 to 45 who had recovered from COVID-19.

The J gene is TRBJ1-2, the V gene TRBV5-5; D is possibly TRBD1 (6 bases). This CDR3 has 19 amino acids. Deletions cut 1 base from V and 3 bases from J, with 25 bases between. Germline V gene lookup returns CDR1 SGHKS and CDR2 YYEKEE (reference sequence). The CDR3 DNA is TGTGCCAGCAGCTTGAACCCCTCAACGGGGGGCGCGAGCCACTATGGCTACACCTTC. Translated: CASSLNPSTGGASHYGYTF.

The J gene is TRBJ1-6, the V gene TRBV7-8; D not resolved. Trimming cost V 1 base and J 13 bases, with 11 bases left between them. The CDR3 spans 13 residues. The V gene's germline CDR1 is SGHVS and CDR2 FQNEAQ. DNA for the CDR3: TGTGCCAGCAGCTTAGAAGCACCCTTGCCCCTCCACTTT. It encodes CASSLEAPLPLHF.

The chain recombines TRBV10-3 with TRBJ1-1, with TRBD1 matching 7 bases. The germline V gene has CDR1 ENHRY and CDR2 SYGVKD. J lost 1 base, V lost 3 bases, and 2 bases had no gene match. The CDR3 extends over 14 amino acids. The chain's CDR3 is CAISDRGSNTEAFF. CDR3 nucleotide sequence: TGTGCCATCAGTGACAGGGGGTCGAACACTGAAGCTTTCTTT.

The genes are TRBV3-1 (or the pseudogene TRBV3-2) and TRBJ2-1, with no clear D. V lost 5 bases and J lost 5, with 10 bases in between. The CDR3 runs 13 residues. The germline gives CDR1 LGHDT, CDR2 YNNKEL (reference sequence). CDR3 nucleotide sequence: TGTGCCAGCAGCGCCGACTGGAACAATGAGCAGTTCTTC. Amino acid sequence: CASSADWNNEQFF.

This chain connects TRBV27 to TRBJ2-3, with TRBD2 as a possible D gene (5 bases). The CDR3 is made up of 16 amino acids. Trimming removed 0 bases from V and 1 base from J, with 11 bases in between. Per the germline V gene, CDR1 is MNHEY and CDR2 is SMNVEV (reference sequence). The CDR3: CASSLSRWRGTDTQYF. CDR3 coding DNA: TGTGCCAGCAGTTTATCGAGGTGGCGGGGCACAGATACGCAGTATTTT.

The chain has TRBV27 and TRBJ2-2, with TRBD1 as a possible D gene (6 bases). V was shortened by 3 bases and J by 0 bases, with 8 bases between the two germline ends. The CDR3 has 15 residues. Germline values: CDR1 MNHEY, CDR2 SMNVEV (reference sequence). The CDR3 is CASSFRTANTGELFF. The CDR3 DNA is TGTGCCAGCAGTTTTAGGACAGCGAACACCGGGGAGCTGTTTTTT.

This chain connects TRBV10-3 to TRBJ1-6; 8 bases fit TRBD1. From germline, CDR1 is ENHRY and CDR2 SYGVKD. The junction had 6 bases not matched to a gene; V was cut back by 7 bases and J by 7 bases. CDR3 length: 14 amino acids. CDR3 sequence (DNA): TGTGCCATCAAAGGACAGGGAGTAAATTCACCCCTCCACTTT. It codes for CAIKGQGVNSPLHF.

The chain has TRBV7-9 and TRBJ1-1; no firm D call. This CDR3 region has 13 residues. The V gene lost 4 bases and the J gene lost 6 bases, with 12 bases spanning the gap. The V gene's germline CDR1 is SEHNR and CDR2 FQNEAQ (reference sequence). CDR3 sequence (DNA): TGTGCCAGCAGCTCTGCACAGTGGGCTGAAGCTTTCTTT. Translating gives CASSSAQWAEAFF.

The chain employs TRBV10-3 and TRBJ1-6; TRBD1 matches at 12 bases. This CDR3 comprises 16 residues. Germline V CDR1 and CDR2: ENHRY, SYGVKD. Unmatched junction bases numbered 1, after V lost 0 bases and J lost 7 bases. The CDR3 nucleotides read TGTGCCATCAGTGAGTCGGGACAGGGGGCAAATTCACCCCTCCACTTT. Protein sequence: CAISESGQGANSPLHF.

As DNA, the CDR3 is TGTGCCAGCAGCTTTCGGACAGGGCTATACCAAGAGACCCAGTACTTC. As protein: CASSFRTGLYQETQYF. The chain uses TRBV5-6 and TRBJ2-5; 8 bases fit TRBD1. The CDR3 is 16 residues long. Losses at the gene ends were 2 bases for V and 0 bases for J; bases not matched to a gene: 6. The germline CDR1 and CDR2 sequences are SGHDT and YYEEEE.

This clone was detected only once. The genes are TRBV28 and TRBJ1-3; TRBD1 aligns across 7 bases. Unmatched junction bases numbered 10, after V lost 6 bases and J lost 8 bases. The CDR3 has 14 amino acids. Germline loops: CDR1 MDHEN, CDR2 SYDVKM. CDR3 protein: CASSLGQGVHTIYF. The CDR3 nucleotides are TGTGCCAGCAGCCTGGGGCAGGGGGTACACACCATATATTTT.

The genes are TRBV25-1 and TRBJ2-5, with TRBD1 matching 9 bases. This CDR3 contains 14 residues. CDR1 and CDR2 (germline): MGHDK, SYGVNS. After removal of 8 bases from V and 1 base from J, the junction contained 5 bases not matched to a gene. The CDR3 spells CASRDRVGQETQYF. The CDR3 DNA reads TGTGCCAGCCGGGACAGGGTGGGCCAAGAGACCCAGTACTTC.

V is TRBV7-9 and J is TRBJ2-3; 8 positions agree with TRBD1. V shed 5 bases and J 4 bases; nucleotides not matched to a gene: 8. This CDR3 region has 15 residues. Germline CDR1 is SEHNR and CDR2 is FQNEAQ (reference sequence). CDR3 DNA: TGTGCCAGCAGCGCGGACAGGGAAGCCGCAGATACGCAGTATTTT. It codes for CASSADREAADTQYF.

The rearrangement uses TRBV3-1 (or the pseudogene TRBV3-2) and TRBJ2-3; TRBD2 matches 15 bases. Unmatched junction bases numbered 6, after V lost 2 bases and J lost 6 bases. This CDR3 is built from 17 residues. In germline, CDR1 is LGHDT, CDR2 YNNKEL (reference sequence). CDR3 protein: CASSQSPGLAGGDTQYF. In nucleotides, the CDR3 is TGTGCCAGCAGCCAAAGCCCGGGACTAGCGGGGGGTGATACGCAGTATTTT.